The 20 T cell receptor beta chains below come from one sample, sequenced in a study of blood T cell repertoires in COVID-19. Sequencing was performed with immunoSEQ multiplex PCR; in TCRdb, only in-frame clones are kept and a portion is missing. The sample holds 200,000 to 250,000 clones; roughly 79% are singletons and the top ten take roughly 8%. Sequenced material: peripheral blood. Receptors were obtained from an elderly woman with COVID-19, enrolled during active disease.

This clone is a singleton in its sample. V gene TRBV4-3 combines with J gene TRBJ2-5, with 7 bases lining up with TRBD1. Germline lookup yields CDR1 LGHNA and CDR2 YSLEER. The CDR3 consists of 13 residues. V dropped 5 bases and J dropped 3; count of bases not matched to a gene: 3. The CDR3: CASSVGTEETQYF. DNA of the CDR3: TGCGCCAGCAGCGTCGGGACAGAAGAGACCCAGTACTTC.

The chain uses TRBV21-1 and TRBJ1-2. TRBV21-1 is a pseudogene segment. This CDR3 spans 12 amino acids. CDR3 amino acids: CASRSGDYGYTF. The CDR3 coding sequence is TGTGCCAGCAGGTCGGGGGACTATGGCTACACCTTC.

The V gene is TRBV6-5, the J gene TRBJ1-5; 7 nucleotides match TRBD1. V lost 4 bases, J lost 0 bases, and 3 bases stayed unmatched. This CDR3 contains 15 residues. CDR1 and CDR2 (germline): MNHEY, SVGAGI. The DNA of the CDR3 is TGTGCCAGCAGTTCAGGGGGGAATAGCAATCAGCCCCAGCATTTT. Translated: CASSSGGNSNQPQHF.

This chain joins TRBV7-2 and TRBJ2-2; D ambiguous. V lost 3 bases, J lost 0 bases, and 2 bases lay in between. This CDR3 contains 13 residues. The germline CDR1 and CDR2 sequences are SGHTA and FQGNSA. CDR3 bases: TGTGCCAGCAGCTTCGCGAACACCGGGGAGCTGTTTTTT. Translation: CASSFANTGELFF.

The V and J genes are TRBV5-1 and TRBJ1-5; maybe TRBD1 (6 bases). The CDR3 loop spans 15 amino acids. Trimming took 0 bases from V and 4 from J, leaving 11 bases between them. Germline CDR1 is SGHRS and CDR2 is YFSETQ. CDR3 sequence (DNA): TGCGCCAGCAGCTTGGCGGACAGTACTAATCAGCCCCAGCATTTT. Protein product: CASSLADSTNQPQHF.

The CDR3 sequence: CAWSHRTGVTYEQYF. The CDR3 DNA reads TGTGCCTGGAGTCACCGGACAGGGGTCACCTACGAGCAGTACTTC. V gene TRBV30 combines with J gene TRBJ2-7; 9 nucleotides agree with TRBD1. J was trimmed by 2 bases and V by 2 bases; bases with no gene match: 7. Germline values: CDR1 GTSNPN, CDR2 SVGIG (reference sequence). The CDR3 consists of 15 residues.

The CDR3 loop reads CASSQLVSAHEQYF. The CDR3 DNA reads as TGTGCCAGCAGCCAACTAGTATCCGCCCACGAGCAGTACTTC. The V call is TRBV3-1 (or the pseudogene TRBV3-2), the J call TRBJ2-7; no clear D. Looked up from germline, CDR1 is LGHDT and CDR2 is YNNKEL (reference sequence). The CDR3 is made up of 14 amino acids. The V and J ends lost 2 bases and 5 bases respectively, with 13 bases between them.

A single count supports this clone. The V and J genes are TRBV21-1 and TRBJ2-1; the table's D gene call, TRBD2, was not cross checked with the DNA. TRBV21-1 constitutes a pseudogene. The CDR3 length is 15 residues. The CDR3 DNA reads TGTGCCAGCAGCAAAGGTTCGGCTAGTGGCAATGAGCAGTTCTTC. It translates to CASSKGSASGNEQFF.

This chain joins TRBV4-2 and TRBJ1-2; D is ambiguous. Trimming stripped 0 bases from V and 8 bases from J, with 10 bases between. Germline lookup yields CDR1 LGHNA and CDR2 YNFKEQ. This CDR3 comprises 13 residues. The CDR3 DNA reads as TGTGCCAGCAGCCAAGAGGGCAGCGGCGGCTACACCTTC. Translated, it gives CASSQEGSGGYTF.

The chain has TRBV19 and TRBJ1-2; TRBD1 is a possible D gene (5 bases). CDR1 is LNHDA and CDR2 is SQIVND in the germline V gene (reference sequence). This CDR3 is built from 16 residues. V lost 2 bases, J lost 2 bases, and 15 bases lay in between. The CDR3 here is CASSISAGRINYGYTF. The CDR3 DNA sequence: TGTGCCAGTAGTATATCGGCGGGACGGATAAACTATGGCTACACCTTC.

The CDR3 sequence: CASRYRDRGLYEQYF. The CDR3 coding sequence is TGTGCCAGCAGGTACCGGGACAGGGGGCTCTACGAGCAGTACTTC. This sequence joins TRBV6-5 and TRBJ2-7; 12 bases map to TRBD1. Germline CDR1 reads MNHEY; CDR2 reads SVGAGI. The CDR3 is 15 residues long. V dropped 6 bases and J dropped 3; count of bases not matched to a gene: 6.

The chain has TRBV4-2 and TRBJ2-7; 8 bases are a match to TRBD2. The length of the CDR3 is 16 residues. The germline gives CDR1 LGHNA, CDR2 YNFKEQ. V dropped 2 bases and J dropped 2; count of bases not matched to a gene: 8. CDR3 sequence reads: CASSQSGGTSAYEQYF. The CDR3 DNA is TGTGCCAGCAGCCAATCCGGCGGGACTAGTGCCTACGAGCAGTACTTC.

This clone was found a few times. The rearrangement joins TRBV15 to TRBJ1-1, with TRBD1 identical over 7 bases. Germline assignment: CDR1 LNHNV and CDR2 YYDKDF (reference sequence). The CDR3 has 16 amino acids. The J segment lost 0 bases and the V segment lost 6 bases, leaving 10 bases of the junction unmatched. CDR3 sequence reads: CATRPPQTGMNTEAFF. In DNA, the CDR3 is TGTGCCACCAGGCCCCCCCAGACAGGGATGAACACTGAAGCTTTCTTT.

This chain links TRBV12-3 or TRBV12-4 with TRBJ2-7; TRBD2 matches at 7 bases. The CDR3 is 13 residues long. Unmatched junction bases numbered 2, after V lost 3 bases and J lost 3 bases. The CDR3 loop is CASSFGGIYEQYF. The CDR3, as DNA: TGTGCCAGCAGTTTCGGGGGGATCTACGAGCAGTACTTC.

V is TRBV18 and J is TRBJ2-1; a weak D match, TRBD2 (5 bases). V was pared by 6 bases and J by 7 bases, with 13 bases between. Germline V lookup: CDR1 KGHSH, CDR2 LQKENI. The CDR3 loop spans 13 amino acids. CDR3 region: CASSRLAFNEQFF. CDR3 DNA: TGTGCCAGCTCTCGGCTAGCATTTAATGAGCAGTTCTTC.

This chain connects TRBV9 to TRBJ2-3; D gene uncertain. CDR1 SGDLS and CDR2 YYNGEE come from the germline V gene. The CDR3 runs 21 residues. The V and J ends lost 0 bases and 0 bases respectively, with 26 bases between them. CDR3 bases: TGTGCCAGCAGCGTAGGTCCTAGTTGGCCTCCCTCATCCACTAGCACAGATACGCAGTATTTT. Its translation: CASSVGPSWPPSSTSTDTQYF.

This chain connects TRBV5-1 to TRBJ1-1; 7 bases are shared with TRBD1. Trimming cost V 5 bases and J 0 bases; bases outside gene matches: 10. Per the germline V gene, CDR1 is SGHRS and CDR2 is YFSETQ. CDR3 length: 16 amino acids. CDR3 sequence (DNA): TGCGCCAGCAGGGCGACAGGGTCTAGCATGAACACTGAAGCTTTCTTT. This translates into CASRATGSSMNTEAFF.

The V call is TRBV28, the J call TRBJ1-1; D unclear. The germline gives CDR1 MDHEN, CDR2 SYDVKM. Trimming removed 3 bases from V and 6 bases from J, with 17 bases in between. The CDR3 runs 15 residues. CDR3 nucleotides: TGTGCCAGCAGTTTGGCAGAAGTGAACTATGCTGAAGCTTTCTTT. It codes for CASSLAEVNYAEAFF.

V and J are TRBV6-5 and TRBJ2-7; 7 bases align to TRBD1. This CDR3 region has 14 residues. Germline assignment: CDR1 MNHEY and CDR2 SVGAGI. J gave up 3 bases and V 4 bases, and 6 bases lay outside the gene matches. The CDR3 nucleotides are TGTGCCAGCAGTTCGGGACAGAGAAACTACGAGCAGTACTTC. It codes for CASSSGQRNYEQYF.

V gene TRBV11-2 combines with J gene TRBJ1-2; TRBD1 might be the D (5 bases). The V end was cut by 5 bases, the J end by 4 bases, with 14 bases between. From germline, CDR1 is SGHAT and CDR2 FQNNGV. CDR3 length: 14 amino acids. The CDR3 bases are TGTGCCAGCAGCCCAGGGCGCGTGGGCTATGGCTACACCTTC. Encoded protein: CASSPGRVGYGYTF.